This T cell receptor (beta chain) was identified in a study of T-cell memory formation after mild COVID-19. About the study: TCR clusters showed largely donor specificity. Whole-study findings and limits: Some clones that responded turned up in pre-infection memory, which suggests that cross-reactive memory joined in. Clones that contracted from day 15 to 85 were balanced CD4/CD8, while later expanders leaned CD4+. Proof of SARS-CoV-2 specificity was absent for the second-wave clones that crested on day 37.

In the case of this clonotype: Its target is not known.

TCRdb re-called the 5' RACE reads through MiXCR, storing one row per CDR3 protein. The sample yields about 90,000 distinct CDR3 sequences, about 15% seen once. The sequenced sample consisted of PBMCs or a T cell subset sorted from them (not recorded which). The sequence was obtained from a man younger than 35 who had mild COVID-19 (a few samples of this study predate the infection). Cell type and time point are not known.

Here the CDR3 reads CASSSLTEGNEQFF. For the CDR3, the DNA is TGTGCCAGCAGTTCCTTGACAGAGGGCAATGAGCAGTTCTTC. The V and J genes are TRBV6-2 or TRBV6-3 and TRBJ2-1; D is tentatively TRBD1 or TRBD2 (5 bases each). Trimming removed 4 bases from V and 6 bases from J, with 13 bases in between. The CDR3 contains 14 residues. CDR1 and CDR2 (germline): MNHEY, SVGEGT.